This T cell receptor (beta chain) was sequenced for a study of T-cell memory formation after mild COVID-19. The wider study: Each donor largely had its own TCR clusters.

Comment on this clonotype: Its antigen is not known.

Study-wide findings and caveats: While clones contracting from day 15 to 85 were balanced between CD4 and CD8, later expanders leaned CD4+. Mainly CM and EM harbored the contracting CD4+ clones; mainly EMRA harbored the CD8+ ones.

V gave up 5 bases and J gave up 6 bases; unmatched junction bases: 3. This CDR3 region has 14 residues. Germline V gene lookup returns CDR1 SNHLY and CDR2 FYNNEI. After 5'RACE with constant-segment primers, TCR alpha and TCR beta cDNA libraries carrying sample barcodes and UMIs were obtained. MiXCR was run by TCRdb on the 5' RACE reads, yielding one entry per CDR3 protein. The sample records hundreds of thousands of distinct CDR3 sequences, around 17% being singletons. Input material: PBMCs or a T cell subset sorted from them (not recorded which). The clonotype was recovered from an adult woman who had mild COVID-19 (a few samples of this study predate the infection). Cell type and time point are not known. V usage is TRBV2 and J usage is TRBJ2-2; 10 nucleotides line up with TRBD1. In DNA form, the CDR3 reads TGTGCCAGCAGTCCGGGACAGGGGTCCGGGGAGCTGTTTTTT. Translating gives CASSPGQGSGELFF. The full variable domain, with the rest looked up from reference TRBV2 and TRBJ2-2, is EPEVTQTPSHQVTQMGQEVILRCVPISNHLYFYWYRQILGQKVEFLVSFYNNEISEKSEIFDDQFSVERPDGSNFTLKIRSTKLEDSAMYFCASSPGQGSGELFFGEGSRLTVL.